The 4 T cell receptor beta chains below all came from one sample that was sequenced in a study of blood T cell repertoires in COVID-19. TCRdb keeps only in-frame clones here, not all; method: immunoSEQ multiplex PCR. The sample comprises 210,000 or so clones, about four fifths of which are singletons, and 4% to 6% rests with the top ten. The sequencing sample was made of peripheral blood. The source is a woman in her 70s with active or convalescent COVID-19.

The chain couples TRBV19 to TRBJ2-5; 7 bases agree with TRBD1. This CDR3 spans 15 amino acids. Per the germline V gene, CDR1 is LNHDA and CDR2 is SQIVND (reference sequence). Trimming removed 3 bases from V and 5 bases from J; junction bases left unmatched: 9. CDR3 region: CASSIVGIRGETQYF. The CDR3 DNA sequence: TGTGCCAGTAGTATCGTGGGGATCAGGGGGGAGACCCAGTACTTC.

CDR3 region: CASSIFQGAYEQYF. The CDR3 coding sequence is TGTGCCAGTAGTATTTTTCAGGGGGCCTACGAGCAGTACTTC. The gene calls are TRBV19 and TRBJ2-7; 7 bases line up with TRBD1. With 3 bases clipped from V and 2 bases from J, the junction kept 4 bases outside the gene matches. CDR1 LNHDA and CDR2 SQIVND come from the germline V gene (reference sequence). The CDR3 is made up of 14 amino acids.

The table lists this clone with a few counts. This chain uses TRBV2 with TRBJ1-2; D unclear. Germline CDR1 is SNHLY and CDR2 is FYNNEI. V was shortened by 6 bases and J by 6 bases, with 14 bases between the two germline ends. The CDR3 totals 13 residues. This CDR3 is CASSATRLDGYTF. CDR3 bases: TGTGCCAGCAGCGCGACACGATTGGATGGCTACACCTTC.

V usage is TRBV11-2 and J usage is TRBJ2-7; the match to TRBD2 covers 7 bases. This CDR3 region has 13 residues. J gave up 4 bases and V 3 bases, and 3 bases lay outside the gene matches. The germline CDR1 and CDR2 sequences are SGHAT and FQNNGV. DNA for the CDR3: TGTGCCAGCAGCTTCTCCGGGGGGTACGAGCAGTACTTC. As protein: CASSFSGGYEQYF. The variable domain in full, with the rest retrieved from reference TRBV11-2 and TRBJ2-7, is EAGVAQSPRYKIIEKRQSVAFWCNPISGHATLYWYQQILGQGPKLLIQFQNNGVVDDSQLPKDRFSAERLKGVDSTLKIQPAKLEDSAVYLCASSFSGGYEQYFGPGTRLTVT.